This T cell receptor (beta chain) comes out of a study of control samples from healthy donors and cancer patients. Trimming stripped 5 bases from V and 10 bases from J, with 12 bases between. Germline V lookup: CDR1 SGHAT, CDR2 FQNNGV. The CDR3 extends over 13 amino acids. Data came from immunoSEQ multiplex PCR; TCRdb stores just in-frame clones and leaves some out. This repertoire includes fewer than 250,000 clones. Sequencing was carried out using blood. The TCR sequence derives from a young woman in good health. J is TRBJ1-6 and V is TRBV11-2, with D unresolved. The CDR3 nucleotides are TGTGCCAGCAGCAGACTAGGGCCCTCACCCCTCCACTTT. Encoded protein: CASSRLGPSPLHF.